These T cell receptor beta chains were read from a single sample in a study of blood T cell repertoires in COVID-19. The repertoire was sequenced with immunoSEQ multiplex PCR; TCRdb's copy has only in-frame clones and lacks some. The data contain 81,000 or so clones, approximately 89% of them singletons. The source material was peripheral blood. Receptor source: a man between 70 and 80 years old with active or convalescent COVID-19. Each CDR3 is given with its conserved first and last residue. D genes are given only for firm matches. The size entry is marked missing in some rows and otherwise reads once, few, many or a size class.

len: 18; j_gene: TRBJ1-5; d_gene: NA; v_gene: TRBV5-6; abundance: once; CDR3nt: TGTGCCAGCAGCTTGGGGATCTCGGGGGGACGGGGCAATCAGCCCCAGCATTTT; CDR3aa: CASSLGISGGRGNQPQHF
len: 13; j_gene: TRBJ1-6; d_gene: NA; v_gene: TRBV2; abundance: NA; CDR3nt: TGTGCCAGCAGTGTACGGGGTTATTCACCCCTCCACTTT; CDR3aa: CASSVRGYSPLHF
len: 14; j_gene: TRBJ2-1; d_gene: TRBD1; v_gene: TRBV27; abundance: NA; CDR3nt: TGTGCCAGCAGTTTCGGCAGGGGGCATGGTGAGCAGTTCTTC; CDR3aa: CASSFGRGHGEQFF
len: 16; j_gene: TRBJ2-5; d_gene: TRBD1; v_gene: TRBV3-1/TRBV3-2; abundance: NA; CDR3nt: TGTGCCAGCAGCGATCGGGACAGGGGGTATCAAGAGACCCAGTACTTC; CDR3aa: CASSDRDRGYQETQYF
len: 14; j_gene: TRBJ1-4; d_gene: TRBD1; v_gene: TRBV6-5; abundance: few; CDR3nt: TGTGCCAGCAGATTCGACAGGGGGCATGAAAAACTGTTTTTT; CDR3aa: CASRFDRGHEKLFF
len: 14; j_gene: TRBJ1-2; d_gene: NA; v_gene: TRBV19; abundance: NA; CDR3nt: TGTGCCAGTAGTATAGGACAGGTTGCCTATGGCTACACCTTC; CDR3aa: CASSIGQVAYGYTF
len: 18; j_gene: TRBJ1-5; d_gene: TRBD1; v_gene: TRBV19; abundance: NA; CDR3nt: TGTGCCAGTAGTATAGGTCCCGTGAAAGGGGGCCACAATCAGCCCCAGCATTTT; CDR3aa: CASSIGPVKGGHNQPQHF
len: 16; j_gene: TRBJ2-5; d_gene: TRBD2; v_gene: TRBV11-3; abundance: NA; CDR3nt: TGTGCCAGCAGCTTAGCCCTAGCGGGGCGAGGGGAGACCCAGTACTTC; CDR3aa: CASSLALAGRGETQYF
len: 18; j_gene: TRBJ1-1; d_gene: TRBD1; v_gene: TRBV5-4; abundance: NA; CDR3nt: TGTGCCAGCAGTTCCGGGTGGGGGCCTGGACAGGGGAGGACTGAAGCTTTCTTT; CDR3aa: CASSSGWGPGQGRTEAFF
len: 14; j_gene: TRBJ1-1; d_gene: NA; v_gene: TRBV6-2/TRBV6-3; abundance: NA; CDR3nt: TGTGCCAGCAGTACGCGACTTAAGAACACTGAAGCTTTCTTT; CDR3aa: CASSTRLKNTEAFF
len: 16; j_gene: TRBJ2-3; d_gene: TRBD2; v_gene: TRBV4-2; abundance: NA; CDR3nt: TGTGCCAGCAGCCCGACGAGGCGGGGGAGCACAGATACGCAGTATTTT; CDR3aa: CASSPTRRGSTDTQYF
len: 15; j_gene: TRBJ1-5; d_gene: NA; v_gene: TRBV19; abundance: once; CDR3nt: TGTGCCAGTTCGGAAGGGGTTTATAGCAATCAGCCCCAGCATTTT; CDR3aa: CASSEGVYSNQPQHF
len: 12; j_gene: TRBJ2-1; d_gene: NA; v_gene: TRBV7-3; abundance: NA; CDR3nt: TGTGCCAGCAGCTCGAGAAACAATGAGCAGTTCTTC; CDR3aa: CASSSRNNEQFF
len: 15; j_gene: TRBJ1-3; d_gene: NA; v_gene: TRBV5-6; abundance: NA; CDR3nt: TGTGCCAGCAGCTTGACTGTCCGCTCTGGAAACACCATATATTTT; CDR3aa: CASSLTVRSGNTIYF
len: 17; j_gene: TRBJ1-6; d_gene: TRBD1; v_gene: TRBV7-9; abundance: NA; CDR3nt: TGTGCCAGCAGCTTAGCAGAGACAGGGGGCTATAATTCACCCCTCCACTTT; CDR3aa: CASSLAETGGYNSPLHF
len: 16; j_gene: TRBJ1-1; d_gene: NA; v_gene: TRBV5-1; abundance: NA; CDR3nt: TGCGCCAGCAGCTTGAGACAGCAGGGTATGAACACTGAAGCTTTCTTT; CDR3aa: CASSLRQQGMNTEAFF
len: 20; j_gene: TRBJ2-1; d_gene: NA; v_gene: TRBV9; abundance: NA; CDR3nt: TGTGCCAGCAGCGTAGGAGTCCCACCGAGCAAGTTTCTATTCTACAATGAGCAGTTCTTC; CDR3aa: CASSVGVPPSKFLFYNEQFF
len: 14; j_gene: TRBJ2-5; d_gene: TRBD1; v_gene: TRBV10-3; abundance: NA; CDR3nt: TGTGCCATCAGCACAGGGGGCGCAGCGGGGACCCAGTACTTC; CDR3aa: CAISTGGAAGTQYF
len: 14; j_gene: TRBJ2-3; d_gene: NA; v_gene: TRBV7-2; abundance: NA; CDR3nt: TGTGCCAGCAGCTCCCCCGGTGGCACAGATACGCAGTATTTT; CDR3aa: CASSSPGGTDTQYF
len: 15; j_gene: TRBJ1-2; d_gene: TRBD1; v_gene: TRBV3-1/TRBV3-2; abundance: NA; CDR3nt: TGTGCCAGCAGCCAAGTCTGGACAGGGGGCGGTGGCTACACCTTC; CDR3aa: CASSQVWTGGGGYTF
len: 15; j_gene: TRBJ2-1; d_gene: NA; v_gene: TRBV7-8; abundance: NA; CDR3nt: TGTGCCAGCAGCTTAAGGACAGCCGTCACCAATGAGCAGTTCTTC; CDR3aa: CASSLRTAVTNEQFF
len: 16; j_gene: TRBJ1-2; d_gene: NA; v_gene: TRBV4-3; abundance: NA; CDR3nt: TGCGCCAGCAGCCAATACCCGAACGGGGAAGCCTATGGCTACACCTTC; CDR3aa: CASSQYPNGEAYGYTF
len: 14; j_gene: TRBJ2-3; d_gene: TRBD1; v_gene: TRBV28; abundance: NA; CDR3nt: TGTGCCAGCACAGCCGGGACAGGGGTTCGTACGCAGTATTTT; CDR3aa: CASTAGTGVRTQYF
len: 15; j_gene: TRBJ2-1; d_gene: NA; v_gene: TRBV6-6; abundance: NA; CDR3nt: TGTGCCAGCAGTTACTCGACTAGCTCCTACAATGAGCAGTTCTTC; CDR3aa: CASSYSTSSYNEQFF
len: 14; j_gene: TRBJ1-2; d_gene: NA; v_gene: TRBV6-8; abundance: NA; CDR3nt: TGTGCCAGCAGTAAAGAGACTGCTAACTATGGCTACACCTTC; CDR3aa: CASSKETANYGYTF
len: 15; j_gene: TRBJ1-5; d_gene: NA; v_gene: TRBV7-2; abundance: NA; CDR3nt: TGTGCCAGCAGCTTAGCCAGGAATAGCAATCAGCCCCAGCATTTT; CDR3aa: CASSLARNSNQPQHF
len: 17; j_gene: TRBJ1-3; d_gene: TRBD1; v_gene: TRBV7-6; abundance: NA; CDR3nt: TGTGCCAGCAGCCCAACTACAGGGGGAGATGCAGGAAACACCATATATTTT; CDR3aa: CASSPTTGGDAGNTIYF
len: 15; j_gene: TRBJ1-1; d_gene: NA; v_gene: TRBV5-5; abundance: NA; CDR3nt: TGTGCCAGCAGGCCAACAGGGAGTCGGAACACTGAAGCTTTCTTT; CDR3aa: CASRPTGSRNTEAFF
len: 16; j_gene: TRBJ2-2; d_gene: NA; v_gene: TRBV5-4; abundance: NA; CDR3nt: TGTGCCAGCAGCCAAGACAGGTTTTCGAACACCGGGGAGCTGTTTTTT; CDR3aa: CASSQDRFSNTGELFF
len: 15; j_gene: TRBJ1-1; d_gene: NA; v_gene: TRBV28; abundance: NA; CDR3nt: TGTGCCAGCACCCCTAGGGAGCTCCTGAACACTGAAGCTTTCTTT; CDR3aa: CASTPRELLNTEAFF
len: 13; j_gene: TRBJ1-6; d_gene: NA; v_gene: TRBV3-1/TRBV3-2; abundance: once; CDR3nt: TGTGCCAGCAGCCAGGGGGGAAATTCACCCCTCCACTTT; CDR3aa: CASSQGGNSPLHF
len: 15; j_gene: TRBJ1-4; d_gene: NA; v_gene: TRBV6-5; abundance: NA; CDR3nt: TGTGCCAGCAGCCGCGGGACGGGGGCTAATGAAAAACTGTTTTTT; CDR3aa: CASSRGTGANEKLFF
len: 15; j_gene: TRBJ1-1; d_gene: NA; v_gene: TRBV18; abundance: NA; CDR3nt: TGTGCCAGCTCACCATCTCAGATCCGGGACACTGAAGCTTTCTTT; CDR3aa: CASSPSQIRDTEAFF
len: 16; j_gene: TRBJ2-5; d_gene: TRBD2; v_gene: TRBV7-6; abundance: NA; CDR3nt: TGTGCCAGCAGCTTAGAGACTAGCGGGGGGGCAGAGACCCAGTACTTC; CDR3aa: CASSLETSGGAETQYF
len: 14; j_gene: TRBJ1-1; d_gene: TRBD1; v_gene: TRBV9; abundance: NA; CDR3nt: TGTGCCAGCAGCGTAACAGGGGGCGCAGGTGAAGCTTTCTTT; CDR3aa: CASSVTGGAGEAFF
len: 16; j_gene: TRBJ1-2; d_gene: NA; v_gene: TRBV14; abundance: once; CDR3nt: TGTGCCAGCAGCCAAGCGGGGGGTCGGCTAAACTATGGCTACACCTTC; CDR3aa: CASSQAGGRLNYGYTF
len: 14; j_gene: TRBJ1-1; d_gene: NA; v_gene: TRBV9; abundance: NA; CDR3nt: TGTGCCAGCAGCGTAGGTCCGGGTAACACTGAAGCTTTCTTT; CDR3aa: CASSVGPGNTEAFF
len: 17; j_gene: TRBJ1-1; d_gene: NA; v_gene: TRBV18; abundance: NA; CDR3nt: TGTGCCAGCTCACTCTCCGGGGGAGTGGGCCGGGGCACTGAAGCTTTCTTT; CDR3aa: CASSLSGGVGRGTEAFF
len: 13; j_gene: TRBJ2-7; d_gene: NA; v_gene: TRBV18; abundance: NA; CDR3nt: TGTGCCAGCTCAAGAGGAGGCTCCTACGAGCAGTACTTC; CDR3aa: CASSRGGSYEQYF
len: 14; j_gene: TRBJ2-5; d_gene: TRBD2; v_gene: TRBV2; abundance: NA; CDR3nt: TGTGCCAGCAGTGAAGAGGCGGGGGGAGTGACCCAGTACTTC; CDR3aa: CASSEEAGGVTQYF
len: 15; j_gene: TRBJ2-2; d_gene: TRBD2; v_gene: TRBV29-1; abundance: NA; CDR3nt: TGCAGCGTATCCGGGACTAGCGGGGAGGTCGGGGAGCTGTTTTTT; CDR3aa: CSVSGTSGEVGELFF
len: 13; j_gene: TRBJ2-7; d_gene: TRBD1; v_gene: TRBV18; abundance: NA; CDR3nt: TGTGCCAGCTCACCGGCAGGGGGCTACGAGCAGTACTTC; CDR3aa: CASSPAGGYEQYF
len: 17; j_gene: TRBJ1-3; d_gene: NA; v_gene: TRBV6-1; abundance: NA; CDR3nt: TGTGCCAGCAGTGCCTCAAGCAGGGCGAACTCTGGAAACACCATATATTTT; CDR3aa: CASSASSRANSGNTIYF
len: 14; j_gene: TRBJ2-2; d_gene: NA; v_gene: TRBV7-9; abundance: NA; CDR3nt: TGTGCCAGCAGCCGACAGATGAACACCGGGGAGCTGTTTTTT; CDR3aa: CASSRQMNTGELFF
len: 12; j_gene: TRBJ1-1; d_gene: NA; v_gene: TRBV2; abundance: NA; CDR3nt: TGTGCCAGCAGTGTCAGAAGAACTGAAGCTTTCTTT; CDR3aa: CASSVRRTEAFF
len: 17; j_gene: TRBJ1-4; d_gene: NA; v_gene: TRBV6-2/TRBV6-3; abundance: few; CDR3nt: TGTGCCAGCAGTTCACCTCGGGACTCCGGGGCTAATGAAAAACTGTTTTTT; CDR3aa: CASSSPRDSGANEKLFF
len: 15; j_gene: TRBJ1-5; d_gene: NA; v_gene: TRBV19; abundance: NA; CDR3nt: TGTGCCAGTAGTATAGCGGGGGGGGGCAATCAGCCCCAGCATTTT; CDR3aa: CASSIAGGGNQPQHF
len: 14; j_gene: TRBJ1-6; d_gene: TRBD1; v_gene: TRBV7-9; abundance: NA; CDR3nt: TGTGCCAGCAGCTTGACAGGGGAGGAATCACCCCTCCACTTT; CDR3aa: CASSLTGEESPLHF
len: 13; j_gene: TRBJ2-7; d_gene: TRBD1; v_gene: TRBV7-3; abundance: NA; CDR3nt: TGTGCCAGCAGCGGGGGACAGGGCTACGAGCAGTACTTC; CDR3aa: CASSGGQGYEQYF
len: 17; j_gene: TRBJ1-6; d_gene: TRBD1; v_gene: TRBV18; abundance: NA; CDR3nt: TGTGCCAGCTCTCCCCTGGGAGGACAGGGAGGGAATTCACCCCTCCACTTT; CDR3aa: CASSPLGGQGGNSPLHF
len: 17; j_gene: TRBJ1-5; d_gene: NA; v_gene: TRBV6-2/TRBV6-3; abundance: NA; CDR3nt: TGTGCCAGCAGTTACTCGAGGCGCCCGGGACTCAATCAGCCCCAGCATTTT; CDR3aa: CASSYSRRPGLNQPQHF
len: 22; j_gene: TRBJ2-3; d_gene: NA; v_gene: TRBV13; abundance: NA; CDR3nt: TGTGCCAGCAGCTTAATTGGTTGGACACTCGGGAAAGGACAGCCGGAGGTCGGTACGCAGTATTTT; CDR3aa: CASSLIGWTLGKGQPEVGTQYF
len: 16; j_gene: TRBJ1-1; d_gene: TRBD1; v_gene: TRBV15; abundance: NA; CDR3nt: TGTGCCACCAGCAGGGGTTTGACAGGGATGAACACTGAAGCTTTCTTT; CDR3aa: CATSRGLTGMNTEAFF
len: 16; j_gene: TRBJ1-5; d_gene: TRBD1; v_gene: TRBV19; abundance: once; CDR3nt: TGTGCCAGTACCCCGGAACAGGGGGAGAGCAATCAGCCCCAGCATTTT; CDR3aa: CASTPEQGESNQPQHF
len: 13; j_gene: TRBJ1-2; d_gene: TRBD1; v_gene: TRBV6-2/TRBV6-3; abundance: NA; CDR3nt: TGTGCCAGCAGTCGGACAGGGGGAATTGGCTACACCTTC; CDR3aa: CASSRTGGIGYTF
len: 16; j_gene: TRBJ1-2; d_gene: NA; v_gene: TRBV6-6; abundance: NA; CDR3nt: TGTGCCAGCAGTCAACACCCCGGGACATCGAACTATGGCTACACCTTC; CDR3aa: CASSQHPGTSNYGYTF
len: 16; j_gene: TRBJ1-1; d_gene: NA; v_gene: TRBV9; abundance: NA; CDR3nt: TGTGCCAGCAGCCCCTACCCTGAACAGGGCGGGACTGAAGCTTTCTTT; CDR3aa: CASSPYPEQGGTEAFF
len: 12; j_gene: TRBJ2-2; d_gene: NA; v_gene: TRBV12-3/TRBV12-4; abundance: NA; CDR3nt: TGTGCCAGCAGCCACACAGGGCGGAGGCTGTTTTTT; CDR3aa: CASSHTGRRLFF
len: 13; j_gene: TRBJ1-4; d_gene: TRBD1; v_gene: TRBV7-6; abundance: NA; CDR3nt: TGTGCCAGCGGACAGGGATATAATGAAAAACTGTTTTTT; CDR3aa: CASGQGYNEKLFF